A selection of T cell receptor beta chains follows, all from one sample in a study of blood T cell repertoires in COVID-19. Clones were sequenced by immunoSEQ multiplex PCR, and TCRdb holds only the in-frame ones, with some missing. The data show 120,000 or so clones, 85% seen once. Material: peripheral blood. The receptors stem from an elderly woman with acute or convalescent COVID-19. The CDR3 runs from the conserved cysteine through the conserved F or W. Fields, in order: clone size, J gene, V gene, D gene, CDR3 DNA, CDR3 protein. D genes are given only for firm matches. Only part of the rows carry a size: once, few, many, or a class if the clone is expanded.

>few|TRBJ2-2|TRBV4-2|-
TGTGCCAGCAGCCCTCGGGAAACCGGGGAGCTGTTTTTT
CASSPRETGELFF
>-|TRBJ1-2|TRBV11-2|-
TGTGCCAGCAGCTTGAGGGTCTATGGCTACACCTTC
CASSLRVYGYTF
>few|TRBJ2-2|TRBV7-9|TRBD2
TGTGCCAGCAGCCTCAGACTAGCCTCCACCGGGGAGCTGTTTTTT
CASSLRLASTGELFF
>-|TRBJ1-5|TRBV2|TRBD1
TGTGCCAGCAGCGGACAGGGGCGTCAGCCCCAGCATTTT
CASSGQGRQPQHF
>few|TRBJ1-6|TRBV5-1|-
TGCGCCAGCAGCTTGAAGGGGAATTCACCCCTCCACTTT
CASSLKGNSPLHF
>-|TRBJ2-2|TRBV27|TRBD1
TGTGCCAGCAGTTCGGGACAGGGGAAGGGTAGGGAGCTGTTTTTT
CASSSGQGKGRELFF
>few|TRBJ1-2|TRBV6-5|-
TGTGCCAGCACCTTAGAGGGTTCGGGTGCGTATGGCTACACCTTC
CASTLEGSGAYGYTF
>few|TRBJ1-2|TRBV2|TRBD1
TGTGCCAGCAGTCCCCAGGGGGCGCAGGGCTACACCTTC
CASSPQGAQGYTF
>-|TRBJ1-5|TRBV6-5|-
TGTGCCAGCAGAACGGGTCAAAGCAATCAGCCCCAGCATTTT
CASRTGQSNQPQHF
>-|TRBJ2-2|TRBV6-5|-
TGTGCCAGCAGTCTAACCACCGGGGAGCTGTTTTTT
CASSLTTGELFF
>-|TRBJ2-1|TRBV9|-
TGTGCCAGCAGCGTAAGTTCAGGATCCCTCAATGAGCAGTTCTTC
CASSVSSGSLNEQFF
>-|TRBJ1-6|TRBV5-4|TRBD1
TGTGCCAGCAGCGCATCGGGACAGGGGAATTCACCCCTCCACTTT
CASSASGQGNSPLHF
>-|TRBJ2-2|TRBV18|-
TGTGCCAGCTCACCACCCTTTCCAGGCAACACCGGGGAGCTGTTTTTT
CASSPPFPGNTGELFF
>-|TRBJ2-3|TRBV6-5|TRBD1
TGTGCCAGCAGAACAGGGGGCTCGGGCACAGATACGCAGTATTTT
CASRTGGSGTDTQYF
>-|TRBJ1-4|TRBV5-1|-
TGCGCCAGCAGCTATGGGGGGAATAATGAAAAACTGTTTTTT
CASSYGGNNEKLFF
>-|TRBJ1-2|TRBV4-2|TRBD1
TGTGCCAGCAGCTCGACGGGACAGGGGGGCGATGGCTACACCTTC
CASSSTGQGGDGYTF
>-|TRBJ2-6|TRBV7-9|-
TGTGCCAGCAGCTCCGAGCCGGGGACTGGGGCCAACGTCCTGACTTTC
CASSSEPGTGANVLTF
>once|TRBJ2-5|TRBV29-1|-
TGCAGCGTTAGAGGCAGGGTATGGGAGACCCAGTACTTC
CSVRGRVWETQYF
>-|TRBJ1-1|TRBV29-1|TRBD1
TGCAGCGTTGACGAGCCGGGACAGGGGGCGAGTGTCACTGAAGCTTTCTTT
CSVDEPGQGASVTEAFF
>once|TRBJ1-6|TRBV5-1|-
TGCGCCAGCAGCTCTGGGGGGGACTCCTATAATTCACCCCTCCACTTT
CASSSGGDSYNSPLHF
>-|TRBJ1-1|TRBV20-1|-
TGCAGTGCTAGTGGGGGGGGCGGGAACACTGAAGCTTTCTTT
CSASGGGGNTEAFF
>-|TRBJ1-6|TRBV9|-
TGTGCCAGCGGGGAGGGGACTATTTATTCACCCCTCCACTTT
CASGEGTIYSPLHF
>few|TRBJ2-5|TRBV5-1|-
TGCGCCAGCAGCAAGTTACAGGGACAAGAGACCCAGTACTTC
CASSKLQGQETQYF
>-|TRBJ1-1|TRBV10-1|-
TGCGCCAGCAGTGCGGGGAAGGGCACTGAAGCTTTCTTT
CASSAGKGTEAFF
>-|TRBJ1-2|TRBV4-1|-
TGCGCCAGCAGCCAAGTAGGGGAATTCGATGGCTACACCTTC
CASSQVGEFDGYTF
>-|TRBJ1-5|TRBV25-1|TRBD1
TGTGCCAGCAGTAACCAGGGGGCCCAGCATTTT
CASSNQGAQHF
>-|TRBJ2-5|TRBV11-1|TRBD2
TGTGCCAGCAGCTTAGGACTAGCGGAAGAGACCCAGTACTTC
CASSLGLAEETQYF
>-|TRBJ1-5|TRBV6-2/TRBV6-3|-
TGTGCCAGCAGTTACTTCGGGGTTGGACAGCCCCAGCATTTT
CASSYFGVGQPQHF
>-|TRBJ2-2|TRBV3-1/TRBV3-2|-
TGTGCCAGCAGCCGCCAGGGGGGAATGAACACCGGGGAGCTGTTTTTT
CASSRQGGMNTGELFF
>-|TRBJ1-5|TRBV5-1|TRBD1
TGCGCCAGCAGCGACGGGACAGAGAATCAGCCCCAGCATTTT
CASSDGTENQPQHF
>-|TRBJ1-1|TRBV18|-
TGTGCCAGCTCACCACAGAAAGCGAACACTGAAGCTTTCTTT
CASSPQKANTEAFF
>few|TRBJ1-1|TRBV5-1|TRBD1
TGCGCCAGCAGCTACGGACAGGGAAACACTGAAGCTTTCTTT
CASSYGQGNTEAFF
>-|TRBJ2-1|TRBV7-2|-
TGTGCCAGCAGCGCAACCGTCTCCTCGGGGAATGAGCAGTTCTTC
CASSATVSSGNEQFF
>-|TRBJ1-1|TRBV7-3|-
TGTGCCAGCAGCTCCGGACTGCCGTACACTGAAGCTTTCTTT
CASSSGLPYTEAFF
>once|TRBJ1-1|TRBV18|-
TGTGCCAGCTCACCCTTAGGGGCGGCTCAAGGAGAAGCTTTCTTT
CASSPLGAAQGEAFF
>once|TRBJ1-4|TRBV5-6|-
TGTGCCAGCAGCTTGGCCCCCGTGGAAAAACTGTTTTTT
CASSLAPVEKLFF
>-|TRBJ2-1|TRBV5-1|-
TGCGCCAGCAGCTTGGCCGGTAGTCTGAGCTCCTACAATGAGCAGTTCTTC
CASSLAGSLSSYNEQFF
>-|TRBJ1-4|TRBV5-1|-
TGCGCCAGCAGCTTGGGTCGGACTAATGAAAAACTGTTTTTT
CASSLGRTNEKLFF
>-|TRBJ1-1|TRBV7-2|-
TGTGCCAGCAGCTTTAGGACAGCCACCCCTGAAGCTTTCTTT
CASSFRTATPEAFF
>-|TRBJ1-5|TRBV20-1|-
TGCAGTGCTAGAGTTACGGGGCCCCAGCATTTT
CSARVTGPQHF
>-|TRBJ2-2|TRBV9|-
TGTGCCAGCAGCCCAGGACAGACGAACACCGGGGAGCTGTTTTTT
CASSPGQTNTGELFF
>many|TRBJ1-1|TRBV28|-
TGTGCCAGCAGTTCGCTCCAGACTGAAGCTTTCTTT
CASSSLQTEAFF
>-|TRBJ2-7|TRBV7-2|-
TGTGCCAGCAGCCTCCAGTACGAGCAGTACTTC
CASSLQYEQYF
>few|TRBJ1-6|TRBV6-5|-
TGTGCCAGCAGCGGACAGATGTTTGGTTCACCCCTCCACTTT
CASSGQMFGSPLHF
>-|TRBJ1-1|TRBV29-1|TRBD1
TGCAGCGTTGAGAACAGGGGCTGGGACACTGAAGCTTTCTTT
CSVENRGWDTEAFF
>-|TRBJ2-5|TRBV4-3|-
TGCGCCAGCAGCCAAGATCCAGGCAGTCAAGAGACCCAGTACTTC
CASSQDPGSQETQYF
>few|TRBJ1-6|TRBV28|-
TGTGCCAGCAGTCTGAGGGAAGGTGTGTCCGCTAATTCACCCCTCCACTTT
CASSLREGVSANSPLHF
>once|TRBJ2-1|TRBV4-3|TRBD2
TGCGCCAGCAGCCAAGCTAGCGGGGGCGGCTCCTACAATGAGCAGTTCTTC
CASSQASGGGSYNEQFF
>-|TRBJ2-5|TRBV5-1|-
TGCGCCAGCAGCTTGGGCGCTCTCCTGGAGGAGACCCAGTACTTC
CASSLGALLEETQYF
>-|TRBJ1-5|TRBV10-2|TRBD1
TGCGCCAGCAGTGAGTTCACAGGGGGTCAGCCCCAGCATTTT
CASSEFTGGQPQHF
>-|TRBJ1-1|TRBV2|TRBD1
TGTGCCAGCAGGGGAGCACAGGGGGATACTGAAGCTTTCTTT
CASRGAQGDTEAFF
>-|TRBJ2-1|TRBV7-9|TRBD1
TGTGCCAGCAATGCAGGGGGCTCCTACAATGAGCAGTTCTTC
CASNAGGSYNEQFF
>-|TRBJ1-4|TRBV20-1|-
TGCAGTGCTAGTTCCCTAGCTAATGAAAAACTGTTTTTT
CSASSLANEKLFF
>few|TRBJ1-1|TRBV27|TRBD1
TGTGCCAGCAGGGAGGGACAGCAGACGGCTTTCTTT
CASREGQQTAFF
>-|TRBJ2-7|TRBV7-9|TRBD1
TGTGCCAGCAGTCCAGCCAGGGGGAACTCCTACGAGCAGTACTTC
CASSPARGNSYEQYF